Presented here are 27 T cell receptor beta chains from one specimen sequenced in a study of cytomegalovirus exposure and HLA in healthy donors. The primer mix had 60 Vbeta and 13 Jbeta primers. The protocol was immunoSEQ multiplex PCR, while the TCRdb copy is restricted to in-frame clones and leaves out a portion. In total, the table holds tens of thousands of clones. The specimen was PBMCs. These receptors were collected from a woman in her sixties or seventies in good health and CMV-seronegative.

The V and J genes are TRBV6-5 and TRBJ2-7; the match to TRBD2 covers 8 bases. The CDR3 consists of 16 residues. The germline CDR1 and CDR2 sequences are MNHEY and SVGAGI. The junction had 5 bases not matched to a gene; V was cut back by 0 bases and J by 1 base. The CDR3 DNA follows: TGTGCCAGCAGTTACTCGAGCGGGAGTGCGTCCTACGAGCAGTACTTC. This codes for CASSYSSGSASYEQYF.

V is TRBV30 and J is TRBJ2-1; 7 bases agree with TRBD2. J gave up 4 bases and V 2 bases, and 11 bases lay outside the gene matches. The germline CDR1 and CDR2 sequences are GTSNPN and SVGIG (reference sequence). CDR3 size: 16 residues. The CDR3 DNA reads as TGTGCCTGGAGTTCTGCGGTCCTAGCGGTTTACAATGAGCAGTTCTTC. Protein sequence: CAWSSAVLAVYNEQFF. Based on the CDR3 plus reference TRBV30 and TRBJ2-1, the full variable domain is SQTIHQWPATLVQPVGSPLSLECTVEGTSNPNLYWYRQAAGRGLQLLFYSVGIGQISSEVPQNLSASRPQDRQFILSSKKLLLSDSGFYLCAWSSAVLAVYNEQFFGPGTRLTVL.

The genes are TRBV4-2 and TRBJ1-5; D is ambiguous. V lost 0 bases, J lost 3 bases, and 12 bases lay in between. This CDR3 spans 16 amino acids. Germline CDR1 LGHNA, CDR2 YNFKEQ. The CDR3 spells CASSQDSGDTNQPQHF. The CDR3 bases are TGTGCCAGCAGCCAAGATTCCGGGGATACCAATCAGCCCCAGCATTTT.

The V and J genes are TRBV5-5 and TRBJ2-3; 7 nucleotides match TRBD2. The ends lost 3 bases at V and 8 bases at J; junction bases unmatched: 18. The germline V gene encodes CDR1 SGHKS and CDR2 YYEKEE (reference sequence). CDR3 length equals 17 residues. The CDR3 DNA reads TGTGCCAGCAGCTCCTCGTTGGCGGGAGCCCAGGGTGGTACGCAGTATTTT. This codes for CASSSSLAGAQGGTQYF.

Details on this clone: Other nucleotide sequences from this sample produce the same CDR3. This rearrangement joins TRBV5-1 to TRBJ2-3; 7 nucleotides agree with TRBD2. CDR3 length: 17 residues. Per the germline V gene, CDR1 is SGHRS and CDR2 is YFSETQ. J gave up 0 bases and V 2 bases, and 9 bases lay outside the gene matches. In DNA form, the CDR3 reads TGCGCCAGCAGCTTAGAGGTAGCGGGTACTAGCACAGATACGCAGTATTTT. This translates into CASSLEVAGTSTDTQYF.

CDR3: CASSRGGGTNEKLFF. The CDR3, as DNA: TGTGCCTCATCCCGGGGAGGGGGAACTAATGAAAAACTGTTTTTT. The V gene is TRBV30, the J gene TRBJ1-4; D may be TRBD1 (6 bases). Per germline, CDR1 GTSNPN and CDR2 SVGIG (reference sequence). This CDR3 comprises 15 residues. Deletions cut 7 bases from V and 1 base from J, with 16 bases between.

The gene calls are TRBV28 and TRBJ2-7; 8 bases map to TRBD2. The trim removed 6 bases at V and 0 bases at J, leaving 10 bases unmatched. This CDR3 has 16 amino acids. The germline CDR1 and CDR2 sequences are MDHEN and SYDVKM. The CDR3 reads CASRKVSGTSSYEQYF. CDR3 DNA: TGTGCCAGCAGGAAAGTTAGCGGGACGAGCTCCTACGAGCAGTACTTC.

J is TRBJ1-2 and V is TRBV6-5; D is unclear. Trimming pared 3 bases from V and 2 bases from J, leaving 7 bases between. From germline, CDR1 is MNHEY and CDR2 SVGAGI. The CDR3 runs 13 residues. CDR3 sequence: CASSYDTNYGYTF. Here the CDR3 DNA reads TGTGCCAGCAGTTATGACACGAACTATGGCTACACCTTC.

The chain carries TRBV5-1 and TRBJ2-7; D is perhaps TRBD1 (5 bases). The CDR3 length is 14 residues. The V end lost 0 bases, the J end lost 5 bases, and 12 bases lay between the germline ends. Germline V gene data show CDR1 as SGHRS and CDR2 as YFSETQ. CDR3 sequence: CASSLGPTGNEQYF. The CDR3 nucleotides are TGCGCCAGCAGCTTGGGGCCCACAGGTAACGAGCAGTACTTC.

This sequence joins TRBV28 and TRBJ2-2; TRBD2 agrees at 8 bases. This CDR3 is 16 amino acids long. V lost 3 bases to trimming and J lost 4 bases; unmatched junction nucleotides: 7. The germline gives CDR1 MDHEN, CDR2 SYDVKM. This CDR3 reads CASSFAGLGGTGELFF. As DNA, the CDR3 is TGTGCCAGCAGTTTCGCGGGACTAGGGGGCACCGGGGAGCTGTTTTTT.

V is TRBV7-9 and J is TRBJ1-2, with TRBD1 matching over 7 bases. Germline V lookup: CDR1 SEHNR, CDR2 FQNEAQ (reference sequence). This CDR3 has 11 amino acids. The V segment lost 5 bases and the J segment 7 bases; nucleotides outside the gene matches: 1. The CDR3 here is CASSRQGGYTF. Here the CDR3 DNA reads TGTGCCAGCAGCCGACAGGGTGGCTACACCTTC. The complete variable domain, with remaining parts taken from reference TRBV7-9 and TRBJ1-2, reads DTGVSQNPRHKITKRGQNVTFRCDPISEHNRLYWYRQTLGQGPEFLTYFQNEAQLEKSRLLSDRFSAERPKGSFSTLEIQRTEQGDSAMYLCASSRQGGYTFGSGTRLTVV.

The chain combines TRBV7-9 with TRBJ1-2; 7 nucleotides agree with TRBD1. Germline V gives CDR1 SEHNR, CDR2 FQNEAQ (reference sequence). V dropped 1 base and J dropped 11; count of bases not matched to a gene: 4. This CDR3 is built from 12 residues. CDR3: CASSLGDSGYTF. CDR3 nucleotides: TGTGCCAGCAGCTTAGGGGACAGTGGGTACACCTTC.

The rearrangement links TRBV6-5 to TRBJ1-4, with D possibly being TRBD1 (6 bases). Trimming removed 6 bases at V and 6 bases at J, with 17 bases between. Germline CDR1 reads MNHEY; CDR2 reads SVGAGI. The CDR3 is 15 amino acids. CDR3 sequence reads: CASRSTGTPDEKLFF. The CDR3 DNA reads TGTGCCAGCAGATCCACCGGGACACCGGATGAAAAACTGTTTTTT.

The V gene is TRBV14, the J gene TRBJ1-2, with D perhaps TRBD1 (6 bases). This CDR3 is 15 amino acids long. Germline V gives CDR1 SGHDN, CDR2 FVKESK. Trimming pared 4 bases from V and 0 bases from J, leaving 12 bases between. CDR3 coding DNA: TGTGCCAGCAGCCCTGAGACAGGAGCTAACTATGGCTACACCTTC. Amino acid sequence: CASSPETGANYGYTF.

The V call is TRBV6-1, the J call TRBJ2-5; D is unclear. The closer fit of TRBJ2-7 to the DNA end suggests the J call may be wrong. The CDR3 contains 13 residues. Germline lookup yields CDR1 MNHNS and CDR2 SASEGT. The CDR3 reads CASSEDLPSEQYF. CDR3 sequence (DNA): TGTGCCAGCAGTGAAGACTTGCCCTCCGAGCAGTACTTC.

This chain connects TRBV18 to TRBJ1-4, with TRBD1 identical over 9 bases. The junction had 6 bases not matched to a gene; V was cut back by 3 bases and J by 7 bases. The CDR3 contains 15 residues. Germline values: CDR1 KGHSH, CDR2 LQKENI. CDR3 DNA: TGTGCCAGCTCACCCCAAACAGGGGGCGGTGAAAAACTGTTTTTT. It codes for CASSPQTGGGEKLFF.

The CDR3 loop reads CASSLAGDSYEQYF. As DNA, the CDR3 is TGTGCCAGCAGCTTAGCAGGGGACTCCTACGAGCAGTACTTC. The J gene is TRBJ2-7, the V gene TRBV7-9; D is possibly TRBD1 (5 bases). CDR1 is SEHNR, CDR2 FQNEAQ, per germline (reference sequence). V shed 0 bases and J shed 0 bases, with 6 bases lying between them. The CDR3 sequence is 14 residues long.

This rearrangement joins TRBV11-2 to TRBJ2-1, with 7 bases identical to TRBD1. The V segment lost 0 bases and the J segment 1 base; nucleotides outside the gene matches: 9. Germline CDR1 reads SGHAT; CDR2 reads FQNNGV. CDR3 length equals 18 residues. CDR3 nucleotide sequence: TGTGCCAGCAGCTTAGAGTCCGTACAGGGGATTTCCTACAATGAGCAGTTCTTC. It translates to CASSLESVQGISYNEQFF. Full variable domain (rest looked up from reference TRBV11-2 and TRBJ2-1): EAGVAQSPRYKIIEKRQSVAFWCNPISGHATLYWYQQILGQGPKLLIQFQNNGVVDDSQLPKDRFSAERLKGVDSTLKIQPAKLEDSAVYLCASSLESVQGISYNEQFFGPGTRLTVL.

The J gene is TRBJ2-3, the V gene TRBV7-6; 7 bases match TRBD1. Germline V CDR1 and CDR2: SGHVS, FNYEAQ. The length of the CDR3 is 15 residues. The J segment lost 0 bases and the V segment lost 5 bases, leaving 5 bases of the junction unmatched. DNA for the CDR3: TGTGCCAGCAGCGGGGGACAGTCTAGCACAGATACGCAGTATTTT. This gives the protein CASSGGQSSTDTQYF.

The rearrangement uses TRBV7-6 and TRBJ2-7, with 7 bases aligning to TRBD1. The CDR3 is 15 residues long. The V gene's germline CDR1 is SGHVS and CDR2 FNYEAQ. Trimming at V came to 5 bases and at J to 3 bases, leaving 10 bases not matched to a gene. The CDR3 coding sequence is TGTGCCAGCAGCCACCGACAGGGAATCGGCTACGAGCAGTACTTC. Its translation: CASSHRQGIGYEQYF.

V usage is TRBV7-6 and J usage is TRBJ2-5; D is ambiguous. The DNA matches TRBJ2-7 better at its end, which makes the J call doubtful. The CDR3 extends over 14 amino acids. Per the germline V gene, CDR1 is SGHVS and CDR2 is FNYEAQ. In DNA form, the CDR3 reads TGTGCCAGCAGCTTAGGGCCCGTGCACTACGAGCAGTACTTC. It translates to CASSLGPVHYEQYF.

The chain is built from TRBV28 and TRBJ2-2, with D hard to call. V was cut by 1 base and J by 4 bases, with 7 bases left in between. The CDR3 runs to 14 residues. The germline V gene has CDR1 MDHEN and CDR2 SYDVKM. CDR3 amino acids: CASSLLSLTGELFF. DNA for the CDR3: TGTGCCAGCAGTTTATTGAGCCTCACCGGGGAGCTGTTTTTT.

The J gene is TRBJ2-5, the V gene TRBV29-1; the match to TRBD2 covers 11 bases. The CDR3 loop spans 15 amino acids. Germline V CDR1 and CDR2: SQVTM, ANQGSEA. J gave up 3 bases and V 3 bases, and 6 bases lay outside the gene matches. CDR3 amino acids: CSVDETSGKEETQYF. DNA of the CDR3: TGCAGCGTTGATGAGACTAGCGGGAAGGAAGAGACCCAGTACTTC.

This chain connects TRBV11-3 to TRBJ2-7; 8 bases are a match to TRBD1. Germline assignment: CDR1 SGHNT and CDR2 YENEEA. The junction had 6 bases not matched to a gene; V was cut back by 5 bases and J by 9 bases. This CDR3 spans 12 amino acids. CDR3 in DNA: TGTGCCAGCAGCAATACAGGGGGTAGGCAGTACTTC. As protein: CASSNTGGRQYF.

J is TRBJ1-3 and V is TRBV19; 8 nucleotides line up with TRBD1. This CDR3 spans 17 amino acids. Trimming removed 7 bases from V and 5 bases from J; junction bases left unmatched: 16. In germline, CDR1 is LNHDA, CDR2 SQIVND (reference sequence). The CDR3 DNA reads TGTGCCAGTAAGGTAGGACAGGGACCCGGAGTGAGAAACACCATATATTTT. Its translation is CASKVGQGPGVRNTIYF.

The chain combines TRBV28 with TRBJ1-1; D remains unclear. The V end was cut by 2 bases, the J end by 1 base, with 20 bases between. Germline CDR1 is MDHEN and CDR2 is SYDVKM. The CDR3 spans 18 residues. The chain's CDR3 is CASSLPGLRLVSNTEAFF. The CDR3 coding sequence is TGTGCCAGCAGTTTACCCGGACTGAGGCTTGTATCGAACACTGAAGCTTTCTTT.

The rearrangement joins TRBV20-1 to TRBJ2-7; tentatively, D is TRBD1 (6 bases). Per germline, CDR1 DFQATT and CDR2 SNEGSKA (reference sequence). CDR3 size: 11 residues. Between the trimmed V and J ends, which lost 7 bases and 2 bases, there was a span of 9 bases. The CDR3 DNA is TGCAGTGGGACAGCGACCTACGAGCAGTACTTC. Its translation is CSGTATYEQYF.